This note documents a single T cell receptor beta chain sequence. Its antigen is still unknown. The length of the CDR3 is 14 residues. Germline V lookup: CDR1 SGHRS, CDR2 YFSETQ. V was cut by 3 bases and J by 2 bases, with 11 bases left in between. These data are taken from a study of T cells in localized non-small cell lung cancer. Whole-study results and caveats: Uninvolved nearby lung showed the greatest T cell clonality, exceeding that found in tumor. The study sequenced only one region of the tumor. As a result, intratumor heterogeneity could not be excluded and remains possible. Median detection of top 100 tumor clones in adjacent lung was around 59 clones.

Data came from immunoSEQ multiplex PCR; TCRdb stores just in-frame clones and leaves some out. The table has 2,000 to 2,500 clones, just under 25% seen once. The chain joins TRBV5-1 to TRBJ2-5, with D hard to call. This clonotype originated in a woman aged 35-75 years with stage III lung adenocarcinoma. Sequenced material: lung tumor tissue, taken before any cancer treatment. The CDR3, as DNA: TGCGCCAGCAGCTCTATGGAAGGTCAAGAGACCCAGTACTTC. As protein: CASSSMEGQETQYF.